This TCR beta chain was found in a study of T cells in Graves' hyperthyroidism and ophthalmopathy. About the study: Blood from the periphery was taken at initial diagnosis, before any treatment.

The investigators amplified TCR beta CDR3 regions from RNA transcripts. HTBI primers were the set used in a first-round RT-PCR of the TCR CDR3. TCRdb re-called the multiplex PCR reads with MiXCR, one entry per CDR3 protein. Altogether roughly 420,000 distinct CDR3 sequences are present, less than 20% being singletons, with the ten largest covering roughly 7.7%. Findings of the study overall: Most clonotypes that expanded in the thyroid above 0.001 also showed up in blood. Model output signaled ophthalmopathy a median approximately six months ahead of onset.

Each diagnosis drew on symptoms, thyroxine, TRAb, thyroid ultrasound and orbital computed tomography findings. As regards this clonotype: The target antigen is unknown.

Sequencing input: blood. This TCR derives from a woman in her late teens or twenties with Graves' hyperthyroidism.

The CDR3 bases are TGTGCCAGCAGCCATGGCCGTCGGGCGGATACGCAGTATTTT. This translates into CASSHGRRADTQYF. This chain links TRBV13 with TRBJ2-3, with unresolved D. From germline, CDR1 is PRHDT and CDR2 FYEKMQ (reference sequence). Between the trimmed V and J ends, which lost 5 bases and 6 bases, there was a span of 15 bases. The CDR3 totals 14 residues.